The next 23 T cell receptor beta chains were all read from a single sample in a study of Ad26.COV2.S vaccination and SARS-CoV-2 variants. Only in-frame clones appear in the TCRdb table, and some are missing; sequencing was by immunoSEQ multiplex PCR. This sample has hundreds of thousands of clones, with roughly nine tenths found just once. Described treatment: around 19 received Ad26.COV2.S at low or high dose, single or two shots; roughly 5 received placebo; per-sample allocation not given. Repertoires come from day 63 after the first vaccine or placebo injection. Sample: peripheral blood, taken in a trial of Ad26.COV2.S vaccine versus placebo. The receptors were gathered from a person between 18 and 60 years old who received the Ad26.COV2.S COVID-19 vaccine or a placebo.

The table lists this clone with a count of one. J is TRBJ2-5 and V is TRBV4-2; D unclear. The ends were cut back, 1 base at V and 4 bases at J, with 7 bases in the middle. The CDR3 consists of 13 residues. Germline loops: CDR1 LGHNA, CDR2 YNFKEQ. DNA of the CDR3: TGTGCCAGCAGCCAAGCTACCGGAGAGACCCAGTACTTC. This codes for CASSQATGETQYF.

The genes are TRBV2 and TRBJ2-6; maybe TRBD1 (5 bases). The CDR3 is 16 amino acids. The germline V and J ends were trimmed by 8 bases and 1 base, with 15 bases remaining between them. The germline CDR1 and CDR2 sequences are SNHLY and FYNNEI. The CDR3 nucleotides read TGTGCCAGCTCGGCAGGGTTAGGTTCTGGGGCCAACGTCCTGACTTTC. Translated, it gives CASSAGLGSGANVLTF.

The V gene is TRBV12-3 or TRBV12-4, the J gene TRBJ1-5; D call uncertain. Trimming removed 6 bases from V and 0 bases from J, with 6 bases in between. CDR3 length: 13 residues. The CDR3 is CASRADSNQPQHF. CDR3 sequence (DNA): TGTGCCAGCAGGGCAGATAGCAATCAGCCCCAGCATTTT.

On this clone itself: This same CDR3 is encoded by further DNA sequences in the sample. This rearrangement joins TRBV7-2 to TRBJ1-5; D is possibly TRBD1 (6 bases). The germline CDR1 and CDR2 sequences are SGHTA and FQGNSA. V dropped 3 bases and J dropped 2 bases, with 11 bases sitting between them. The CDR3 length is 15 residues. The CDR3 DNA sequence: TGTGCCAGCAGCTTTTCGGGGGCAGGCAATCAGCCCCAGCATTTT. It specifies CASSFSGAGNQPQHF.

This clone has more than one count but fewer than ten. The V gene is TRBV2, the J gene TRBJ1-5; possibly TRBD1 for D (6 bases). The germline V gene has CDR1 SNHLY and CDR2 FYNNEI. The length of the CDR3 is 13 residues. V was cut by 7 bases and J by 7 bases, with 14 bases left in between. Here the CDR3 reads CASKDSNHQPQHF. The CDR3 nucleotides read TGTGCCAGCAAGGACAGTAACCACCAGCCCCAGCATTTT.

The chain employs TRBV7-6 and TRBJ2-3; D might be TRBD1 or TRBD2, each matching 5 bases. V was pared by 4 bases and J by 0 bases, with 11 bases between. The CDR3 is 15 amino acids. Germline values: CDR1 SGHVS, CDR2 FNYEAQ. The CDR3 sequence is CASSWGPHSTDTQYF. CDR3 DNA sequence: TGTGCCAGCAGCTGGGGACCGCACAGCACAGATACGCAGTATTTT.

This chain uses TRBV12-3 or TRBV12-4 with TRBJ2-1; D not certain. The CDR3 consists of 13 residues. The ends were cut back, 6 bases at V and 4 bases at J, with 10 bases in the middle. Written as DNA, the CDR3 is TGTGCCAGCAGGCCGTCGGGTTACAATGAGCAGTTCTTC. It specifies CASRPSGYNEQFF.

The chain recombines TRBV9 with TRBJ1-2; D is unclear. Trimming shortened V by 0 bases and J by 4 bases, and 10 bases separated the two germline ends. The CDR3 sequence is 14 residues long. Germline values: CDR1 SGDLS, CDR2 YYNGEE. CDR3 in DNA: TGTGCCAGCAGCGTAGGTGGAGAACCCTATGGCTACACCTTC. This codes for CASSVGGEPYGYTF.

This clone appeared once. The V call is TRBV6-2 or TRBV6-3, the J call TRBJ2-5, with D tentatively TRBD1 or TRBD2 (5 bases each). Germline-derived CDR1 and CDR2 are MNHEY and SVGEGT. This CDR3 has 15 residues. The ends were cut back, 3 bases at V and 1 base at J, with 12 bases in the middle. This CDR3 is CASSYTRGRQETQYF. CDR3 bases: TGTGCCAGCAGTTATACTAGGGGCCGCCAAGAGACCCAGTACTTC.

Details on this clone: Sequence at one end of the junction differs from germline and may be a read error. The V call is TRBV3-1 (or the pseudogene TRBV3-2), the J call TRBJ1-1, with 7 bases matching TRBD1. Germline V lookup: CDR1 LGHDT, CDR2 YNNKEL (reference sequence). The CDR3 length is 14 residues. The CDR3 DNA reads TGTGCCAGCACCCAAGGGGACAGGAACACTGAAGCTTTCTTT. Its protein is CASTQGDRNTEAFF.

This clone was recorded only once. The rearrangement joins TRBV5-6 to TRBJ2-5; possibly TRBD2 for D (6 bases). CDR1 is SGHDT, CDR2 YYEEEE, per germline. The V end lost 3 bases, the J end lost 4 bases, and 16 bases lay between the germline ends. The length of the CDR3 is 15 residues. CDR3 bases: TGTGCCAGCAGCTCGAGCGGGCCCTCAGTAGAGACCCAGTACTTC. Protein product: CASSSSGPSVETQYF. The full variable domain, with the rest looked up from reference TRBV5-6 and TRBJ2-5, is DAGVTQSPTHLIKTRGQQVTLRCSPKSGHDTVSWYQQALGQGPQFIFQYYEEEERQRGNFPDRFSGHQFPNYSSELNVNALLLGDSALYLCASSSSGPSVETQYFGPGTRLLVL.

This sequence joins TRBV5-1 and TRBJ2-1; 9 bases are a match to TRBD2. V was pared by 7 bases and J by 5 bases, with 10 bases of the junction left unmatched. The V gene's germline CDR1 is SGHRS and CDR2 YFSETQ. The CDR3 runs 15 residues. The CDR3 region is CASRGLAGDNNEQFF. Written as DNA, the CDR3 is TGCGCCAGCCGGGGGTTAGCGGGAGACAACAATGAGCAGTTCTTC.

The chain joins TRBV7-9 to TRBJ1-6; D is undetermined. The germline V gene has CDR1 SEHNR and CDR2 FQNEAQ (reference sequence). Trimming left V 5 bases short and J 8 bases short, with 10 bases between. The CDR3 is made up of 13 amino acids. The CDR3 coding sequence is TGTGCCAGCAGCCCGCAAGGAGATTCACCCCTCCACTTT. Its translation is CASSPQGDSPLHF. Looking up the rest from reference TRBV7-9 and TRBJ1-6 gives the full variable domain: DTGVSQNPRHKITKRGQNVTFRCDPISEHNRLYWYRQTLGQGPEFLTYFQNEAQLEKSRLLSDRFSAERPKGSFSTLEIQRTEQGDSAMYLCASSPQGDSPLHFGNGTRLTVT.

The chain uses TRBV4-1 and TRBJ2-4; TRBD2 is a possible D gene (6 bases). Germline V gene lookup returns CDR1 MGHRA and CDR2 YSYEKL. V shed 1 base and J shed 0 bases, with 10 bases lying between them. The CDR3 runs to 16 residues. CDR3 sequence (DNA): TGCGCCAGCAGCCAAGGGTGGGGACTAGCCAAAAACATTCAGTACTTC. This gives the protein CASSQGWGLAKNIQYF.

The CDR3 sequence is CASSLGLTPGEQYF. The DNA for the CDR3 is TGTGCCAGCAGTTTGGGTCTAACCCCTGGCGAGCAGTACTTC. The rearrangement joins TRBV27 to TRBJ2-7, with D hard to call. Per germline, CDR1 MNHEY and CDR2 SMNVEV (reference sequence). This CDR3 is built from 14 residues. V was pared by 3 bases and J by 6 bases, with 15 bases between.

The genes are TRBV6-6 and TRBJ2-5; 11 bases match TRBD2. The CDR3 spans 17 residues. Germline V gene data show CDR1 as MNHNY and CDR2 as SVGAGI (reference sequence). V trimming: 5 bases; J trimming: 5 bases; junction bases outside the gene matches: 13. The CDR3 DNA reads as TGTGCCAGCAGTCTCCTGGGGGCTAGCGGGGGGAGGGAGACCCAGTACTTC. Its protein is CASSLLGASGGRETQYF.

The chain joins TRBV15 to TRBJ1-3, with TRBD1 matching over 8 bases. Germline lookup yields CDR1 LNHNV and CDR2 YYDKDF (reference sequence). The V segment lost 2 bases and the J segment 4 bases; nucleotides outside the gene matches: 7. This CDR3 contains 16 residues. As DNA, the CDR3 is TGTGCCACCAGCAGACAAACCGGGACAGGAGGAAACACCATATATTTT. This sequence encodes CATSRQTGTGGNTIYF.

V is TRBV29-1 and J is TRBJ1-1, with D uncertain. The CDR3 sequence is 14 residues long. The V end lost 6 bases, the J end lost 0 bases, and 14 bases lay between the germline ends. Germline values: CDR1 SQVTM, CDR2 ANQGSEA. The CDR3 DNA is TGCAGCGTCGCGCAGTCCGCCCTGAACACTGAAGCTTTCTTT. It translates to CSVAQSALNTEAFF.

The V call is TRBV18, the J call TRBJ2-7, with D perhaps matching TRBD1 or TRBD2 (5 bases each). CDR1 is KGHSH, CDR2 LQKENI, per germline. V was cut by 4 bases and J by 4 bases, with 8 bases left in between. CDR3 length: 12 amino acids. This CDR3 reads CASSLRGYEQYF. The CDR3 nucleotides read TGTGCCAGCTCACTGAGGGGTTACGAGCAGTACTTC.

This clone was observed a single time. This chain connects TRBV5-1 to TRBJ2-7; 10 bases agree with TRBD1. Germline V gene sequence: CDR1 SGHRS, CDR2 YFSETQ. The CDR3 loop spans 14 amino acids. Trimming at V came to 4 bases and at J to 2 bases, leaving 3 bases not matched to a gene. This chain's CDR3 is CASSHGQGAYEQYF. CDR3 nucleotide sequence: TGCGCCAGCAGCCATGGACAGGGGGCCTACGAGCAGTACTTC.

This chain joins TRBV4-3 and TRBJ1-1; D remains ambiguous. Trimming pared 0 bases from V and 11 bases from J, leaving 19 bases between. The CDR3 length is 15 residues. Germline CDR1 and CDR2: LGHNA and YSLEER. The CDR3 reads CASSQDRSFGSGAFF. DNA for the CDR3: TGCGCCAGCAGCCAAGATAGGTCGTTCGGGAGTGGCGCTTTCTTT.

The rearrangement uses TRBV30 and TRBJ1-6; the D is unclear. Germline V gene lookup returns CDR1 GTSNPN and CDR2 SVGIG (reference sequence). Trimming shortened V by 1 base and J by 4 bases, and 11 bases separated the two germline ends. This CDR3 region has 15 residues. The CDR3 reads CAWSGRVAYNSPLHF. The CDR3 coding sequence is TGTGCCTGGAGTGGTAGGGTAGCTTATAATTCACCCCTCCACTTT.

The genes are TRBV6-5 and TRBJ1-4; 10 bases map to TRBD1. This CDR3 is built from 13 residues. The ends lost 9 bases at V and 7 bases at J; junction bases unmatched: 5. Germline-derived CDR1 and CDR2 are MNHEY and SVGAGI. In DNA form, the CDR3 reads TGTGCCAGTCGACAGGGGGCTGGTGAAAAACTGTTTTTT. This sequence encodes CASRQGAGEKLFF.